This entry lists 3 T cell receptor beta chains sequenced from one sample in a study of response to subunit inactivated influenza vaccine. One entry per CDR3 protein results from TCRdb running MiXCR on the RT-PCR reads. The sample contains around 480,000 distinct CDR3 sequences, about 10% of which appear only once. Here the sequenced sample was PBMCs from blood, taken roughly 45 days after vaccination. Receptors were obtained from a man between 45 and 60 years old who received an inactivated influenza vaccine.

V is TRBV2 and J is TRBJ2-6; D remains unclear. V lost 5 bases to trimming and J lost 1 base, with 15 bases between them. From germline, CDR1 is SNHLY and CDR2 FYNNEI. The CDR3 consists of 17 residues. CDR3 nucleotides: TGTGCCAGCAGTCGTCAACCCATACAATCTGGGGCCAACGTCCTGACTTTC. Translating gives CASSRQPIQSGANVLTF. Filled out from reference TRBV2 and TRBJ2-6, the complete variable domain reads EPEVTQTPSHQVTQMGQEVILRCVPISNHLYFYWYRQILGQKVEFLVSFYNNEISEKSEIFDDQFSVERPDGSNFTLKIRSTKLEDSAMYFCASSRQPIQSGANVLTFGAGSRLTVL.

This clonotype came up a few times. Written as DNA, the CDR3 is TGTGCCAGCGGACCTTGGGGCAGGCCCGGGGAGCAGTACTTC. Encoded protein: CASGPWGRPGEQYF. The gene calls are TRBV28 and TRBJ2-7, with D possibly matching TRBD1 (5 bases). The ends were cut back, 8 bases at V and 7 bases at J, with 21 bases in the middle. The germline V gene encodes CDR1 MDHEN and CDR2 SYDVKM. The CDR3 runs 14 residues. Full variable domain (outside the CDR3, taken from reference TRBV28 and TRBJ2-7): DVKVTQSSRYLVKRTGEKVFLECVQDMDHENMFWYRQDPGLGLRLIYFSYDVKMKEKGDIPEGYSVSREKKERFSLILESASTNQTSMYLCASGPWGRPGEQYFGPGTRLTVT.

The rearrangement uses TRBV6-1 and TRBJ2-7; 10 nucleotides align to TRBD2. Germline CDR1 and CDR2: MNHNS and SASEGT. Unmatched junction bases numbered 6, after V lost 7 bases and J lost 3 bases. The CDR3 length is 14 residues. The CDR3 DNA is TGTGCCAGCACTAGCCGACTAGCGGGCTACGAGCAGTACTTC. It codes for CASTSRLAGYEQYF.